This is a list of T cell receptor beta chains from one sample in a study of T cell repertoires in cytomegalovirus infection. TCRdb reprocessed the reads via MiXCR and lists one record per CDR3 protein. The sample contains about 250,000 distinct CDR3 sequences, about 12% of which appear only once. Sequenced sample: PBMCs. These receptors came from a human donor in good health (CMV status not recorded). Some clones in this sample may be carry-over from other donors' samples. The CDR3 runs from the conserved cysteine through the conserved F or W. The D gene is left open where the match is weak. Clone size is not always given. Where it is, it says once, few, many or a class for expanded clones.

d_gene	abundance	v_gene	j_gene	CDR3nt	CDR3aa
NA	NA	TRBV20-1	TRBJ2-7	TGCAGTGCTAGAGTGCAGGGCCTGTACGAGCAGTACTTC	CSARVQGLYEQYF
TRBD1	many	TRBV29-1	TRBJ1-4	TGCAGCGTTGGGTCGTCGGGACAGTTTAATGAAAAACTGTTTTTT	CSVGSSGQFNEKLFF
NA	NA	TRBV14	TRBJ1-1	TGTGCCAGCAGCTCCGAGCCGGTTGGTGAAGCTTTCTTT	CASSSEPVGEAFF
TRBD2	few	TRBV29-1	TRBJ2-1	TGCAGCGTTGAAAAGGGACTACGGCCTTACAATGAGCAGTTCTTC	CSVEKGLRPYNEQFF
NA	few	TRBV28	TRBJ2-1	TGTGCCAGCGGCACAGAGAGGGATTCCTACAATGAGCAGTTCTTC	CASGTERDSYNEQFF
TRBD1	NA	TRBV5-5	TRBJ1-5	TGTGCCAGCAGCTTGATCAGACAGGGGGACCAGCCCCAGCATTTT	CASSLIRQGDQPQHF
NA	few	TRBV29-1	TRBJ1-5	TGCAGCGTTGAAGTAATGGCCAATCAGCCCCAGCATTTT	CSVEVMANQPQHF
NA	many	TRBV19	TRBJ2-2	TGTGCCAGTGCAAGGTACTCGAACACCGGGGAGCTGTTTTTT	CASARYSNTGELFF
TRBD2	many	TRBV7-8	TRBJ2-7	TGTGCCAGCAGCTCCGGGGGGGGATACGAGCAGTACTTC	CASSSGGGYEQYF
NA	many	TRBV7-9	TRBJ2-5	TGTGCCAGCAGCTTAGCGGGGGGATGGCAAGAGACCCAGTACTTC	CASSLAGGWQETQYF
NA	many	TRBV7-2	TRBJ1-1	TGTGCCAGCAGCTCCGGGGCCCGGGGAGGAAGGGGTGAAGCTTTCTTT	CASSSGARGGRGEAFF
NA	many	TRBV7-2	TRBJ2-6	TGTGCCAGCAGCCAGACGGGCCCGGGGGCCAACGTCCTGACTTTC	CASSQTGPGANVLTF
NA	NA	TRBV3-1	TRBJ1-2	TGTGCCAGCAGCCAGCAATTTGTTCAGAACTATGGCTACACCTTC	CASSQQFVQNYGYTF
TRBD1	few	TRBV20-1	TRBJ1-5	TGCAGTGCTAGGGACCCAGGGGGCTTCAATCAGCCCCAGCATTTT	CSARDPGGFNQPQHF
NA	few	TRBV3-1	TRBJ2-7	TGTGCCAGCAGCCAGCGGGACAGTTATCCCTACGAGCAGTACTTC	CASSQRDSYPYEQYF
TRBD1	NA	TRBV19	TRBJ1-2	TGTGCCAGTAGTGTCGACAGGGTCGGCTACACCTTC	CASSVDRVGYTF
NA	NA	TRBV12-3/TRBV12-4	TRBJ2-3	NA	CASSSSGHTQYF
NA	NA	TRBV6-2/TRBV6-3	TRBJ2-5	TGTGCCAGCAGTTACTTCAGGGAGACCCAGTACTTC	CASSYFRETQYF
NA	NA	TRBV5-1	TRBJ2-4	TGCGCCAGCAGCTTGGGTCGGAGCCTAGCCAAAAACATTCAGTACTTC	CASSLGRSLAKNIQYF
NA	many	TRBV6-2/TRBV6-3	TRBJ2-3	TGTGCCAGCAGTTACGACGGCCCCGGAGTTACGCAGTATTTT	CASSYDGPGVTQYF
NA	few	TRBV19	TRBJ2-3	TGTGCCAGTAGTATAGATCGGAGAACAGATACGCAGTATTTT	CASSIDRRTDTQYF
NA	many	TRBV12-3/TRBV12-4	TRBJ1-6	TGTGCCAGCAGTTTAGCCGGGTTGGGCTCACCCCTCCACTTT	CASSLAGLGSPLHF
NA	NA	TRBV20-1	TRBJ1-5	TGCAGTGCTGTGGGGGGAGGGCAAGTCCAGCCCCAGCATTTT	CSAVGGGQVQPQHF
NA	many	TRBV12-3/TRBV12-4	TRBJ1-6	TGTGCCAGCAGTTTACCGGGTCAAAATTCACCCCTCCACTTT	CASSLPGQNSPLHF
NA	few	TRBV29-1	TRBJ1-3	TGCAGCGTTGGATTCGCAGCGGGAAACACCATATATTTT	CSVGFAAGNTIYF
NA	NA	TRBV2	TRBJ2-7	TGTGCCAGCAGTGAAACTGACAGAAACGAGCAGTACTTC	CASSETDRNEQYF
NA	few	TRBV12-5	TRBJ2-7	TGTGCTAGTGGTCTGAACATCCGGACCTACGAGCAGTACTTC	CASGLNIRTYEQYF
TRBD2	many	TRBV7-8	TRBJ2-5	TGTGCCAGCAGCTCCTATATAGCGGGAGCGGGGGAGACCCAGTACTTC	CASSSYIAGAGETQYF
TRBD1	NA	TRBV3-1	TRBJ1-1	TGTGCCAGCAGCTACGCGCAATGGGCAGGGGGCATGACTGAAGCTTTCTTT	CASSYAQWAGGMTEAFF
NA	NA	TRBV30	TRBJ2-3	TGTGCCTGGAGTGTACGGGCCGCCTCGGCTCACACAGATACGCAGTATTTT	CAWSVRAASAHTDTQYF
TRBD1	many	TRBV7-6	TRBJ2-2	TGTGCCAGCAGCGAACAGGGGACCGGGGAGCTGTTTTTT	CASSEQGTGELFF
NA	many	TRBV7-2	TRBJ1-5	TGTGCCAGCAGCTCACAGGGTGGGGGCAATCAGCCCCAGCATTTT	CASSSQGGGNQPQHF
TRBD1	many	TRBV19	TRBJ2-2	TGTGCCAGTAGCCAACAGGGGTTCACCGGGGAGCTGTTTTTT	CASSQQGFTGELFF
NA	NA	TRBV2	TRBJ2-3	TGTGCCAGCAAAAGGGGGACTAGCACAGATACGCAGTATTTT	CASKRGTSTDTQYF
NA	NA	TRBV3-1	TRBJ1-2	TGTGCCAGCACCTCAGGGAGACGCGGCTACACCTTC	CASTSGRRGYTF
NA	many	TRBV6-2/TRBV6-3	TRBJ1-1	TGTGCCAGCAGTGAGAATCAGGGGTACTCTGAAGCTTTCTTT	CASSENQGYSEAFF
NA	NA	TRBV4-2	TRBJ1-3	TGTGCCAGCAGCGGGGGGCAGGTCTCTGGAAACACCATATATTTT	CASSGGQVSGNTIYF
TRBD2	many	TRBV11-3	TRBJ2-3	TGTGCCAGCAGCTCTGGGACTAGCGGGGAGTCGGATACGCAGTATTTT	CASSSGTSGESDTQYF
TRBD2	NA	TRBV6-2/TRBV6-3	TRBJ2-1	TGTGCCAGCAGTTACGGCGGGAGCGGCAATGAGCAGTTCTTC	CASSYGGSGNEQFF
TRBD2	once	TRBV20-1	TRBJ2-5	TGCAGTGCTCGGAGCGGGACCTTTAGTACGAAGACCCAGTACTTC	CSARSGTFSTKTQYF
TRBD1	many	TRBV7-2	TRBJ1-6	TGTGCCAGCAGTTCGACCGGGACAGCGCTCCACTTT	CASSSTGTALHF
TRBD1	many	TRBV6-1	TRBJ1-5	TGTGCCAGCACGGGACAGGACCTTCAGCCCCAGCATTTT	CASTGQDLQPQHF
TRBD1	once	TRBV28	TRBJ2-7	TGTGCCAGCAGTGGACAGGGCCATTCCTACGAGCAGTACTTC	CASSGQGHSYEQYF
TRBD2	many	TRBV19	TRBJ2-7	TGTGCCACCAAACTAGCGGGAGAACCCCACGAGCAGTACTTC	CATKLAGEPHEQYF
NA	NA	TRBV7-9	TRBJ1-6	TGTGCCAGCAGCTCTTCCGGACTGGGGATTAATTCACCCCTCCACTTT	CASSSSGLGINSPLHF
NA	many	TRBV30	TRBJ2-1	TGTGCCTGGAGTGATTGGGGGAGTGAGCAGTTCTTC	CAWSDWGSEQFF
NA	NA	TRBV24-1	TRBJ2-5	TGTGCCACCAGTGACCCGGGGCAAGAGACCCAGTACTTC	CATSDPGQETQYF
NA	many	TRBV7-6	TRBJ2-2	TGTGCCAGCAGCCTCGGACAGCCCGGGGAGCTGTTTTTT	CASSLGQPGELFF